The entry that follows covers one T cell receptor beta chain sequence. Per germline, CDR1 KGHDR and CDR2 SFDVKD. This CDR3 is 16 amino acids long. V shed 5 bases, J shed 1 base, and the junction held 5 bases outside the gene matches. TCRdb keeps only in-frame clones here, not all; method: immunoSEQ multiplex PCR. The sample contains about 120,000 clones, more than 80% of which appear only once. The sample belongs to a study of control samples from healthy donors and cancer patients. This chain uses TRBV24-1 with TRBJ2-2; 8 nucleotides agree with TRBD1. Input material: PBMCs. The clonotype originates from a woman in her forties or fifties with colorectal cancer. DNA for the CDR3: TGTGCCACCAGTGCCAGGACAGGGAGGAACACCGGGGAGCTGTTTTTT. Protein sequence: CATSARTGRNTGELFF.